This T cell receptor beta chain was captured in a study of cytomegalovirus exposure and HLA in healthy donors. The study's findings and limits: There were 164 TCR beta chains listed as cytomegalovirus-associated. Three of the chains that were CMV-associated were confirmed in vitro to be specific for CMV antigens.

As to this clone: The antigen remains unidentified.

The data were produced by immunoSEQ multiplex PCR, yet TCRdb's version contains in-frame clones alone and is incomplete. The table shows some 86,000 clones, with 80% to 95% occurring only once. The donors were members of the validation cohort, which comprised about 120 subjects and was separate from the first cohort of roughly 700 subjects. The TCR sequence derives from a woman younger than 45 in good health and CMV-seronegative. The sequenced sample consisted of PBMCs.

DNA of the CDR3: TGCAGTGCTGCCGGGACTGCTGGGCAGTACTTC. It codes for CSAAGTAGQYF. V gene TRBV20-1 combines with J gene TRBJ2-7; D perhaps matches TRBD2 (6 bases). V was trimmed by 5 bases and J by 9 bases, leaving 14 bases between them. The length of the CDR3 is 11 residues. The germline V gene encodes CDR1 DFQATT and CDR2 SNEGSKA (reference sequence).